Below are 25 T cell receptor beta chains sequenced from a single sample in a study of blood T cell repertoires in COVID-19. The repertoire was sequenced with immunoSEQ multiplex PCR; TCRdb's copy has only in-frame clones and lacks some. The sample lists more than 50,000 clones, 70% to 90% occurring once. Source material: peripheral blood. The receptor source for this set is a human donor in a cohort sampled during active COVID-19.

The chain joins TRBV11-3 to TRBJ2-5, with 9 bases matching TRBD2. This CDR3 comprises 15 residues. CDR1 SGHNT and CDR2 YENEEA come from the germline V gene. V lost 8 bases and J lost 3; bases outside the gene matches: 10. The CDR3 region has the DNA TGTGCCAGCGGAGGCGGGGGGGCCGGAGAAGAGACCCAGTACTTC. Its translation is CASGGGGAGEETQYF.

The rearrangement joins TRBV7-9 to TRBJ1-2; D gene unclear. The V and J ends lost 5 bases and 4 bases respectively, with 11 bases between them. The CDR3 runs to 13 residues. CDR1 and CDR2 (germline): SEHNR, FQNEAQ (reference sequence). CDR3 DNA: TGTGCCAGCAGCCCTCCGGGAGGCTATGGCTACACCTTC. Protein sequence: CASSPPGGYGYTF.

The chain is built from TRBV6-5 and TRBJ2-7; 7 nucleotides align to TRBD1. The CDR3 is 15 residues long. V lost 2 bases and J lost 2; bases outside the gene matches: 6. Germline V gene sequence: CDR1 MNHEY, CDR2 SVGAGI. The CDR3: CASSYTRGTAYEQYF. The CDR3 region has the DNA TGTGCCAGCAGTTACACTAGGGGGACAGCCTACGAGCAGTACTTC.

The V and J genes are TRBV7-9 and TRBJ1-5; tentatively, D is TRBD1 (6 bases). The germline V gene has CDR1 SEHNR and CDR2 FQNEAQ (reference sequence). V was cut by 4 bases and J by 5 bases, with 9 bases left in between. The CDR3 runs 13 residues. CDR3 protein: CASSSTGYQPQHF. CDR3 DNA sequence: TGTGCCAGCAGCTCTACAGGGTATCAGCCCCAGCATTTT.

CDR3 DNA sequence: TGTGCCAGCAGTGAAAGGGGGATGGCTAATGAAAAACTGTTTTTT. Its translation: CASSERGMANEKLFF. The V and J genes are TRBV2 and TRBJ1-4; possibly TRBD1 for D (6 bases). V was clipped by 2 bases and J by 3 bases, with 10 bases between them. CDR1 is SNHLY and CDR2 is FYNNEI in the germline V gene. The CDR3 is made up of 15 amino acids.

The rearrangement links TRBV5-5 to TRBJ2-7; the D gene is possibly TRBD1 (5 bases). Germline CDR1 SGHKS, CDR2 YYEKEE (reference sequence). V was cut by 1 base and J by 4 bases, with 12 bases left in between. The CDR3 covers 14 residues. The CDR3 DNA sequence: TGTGCCAGCAGCTTGATAGGGGTCGGATACGAGCAGTACTTC. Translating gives CASSLIGVGYEQYF.

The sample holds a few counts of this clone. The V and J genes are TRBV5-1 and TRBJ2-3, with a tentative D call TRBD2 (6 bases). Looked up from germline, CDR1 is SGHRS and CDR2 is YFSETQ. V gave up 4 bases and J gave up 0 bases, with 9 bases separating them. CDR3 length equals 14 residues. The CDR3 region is CASSGSGSTDTQYF. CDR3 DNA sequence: TGCGCCAGCAGCGGTAGCGGTAGCACAGATACGCAGTATTTT.

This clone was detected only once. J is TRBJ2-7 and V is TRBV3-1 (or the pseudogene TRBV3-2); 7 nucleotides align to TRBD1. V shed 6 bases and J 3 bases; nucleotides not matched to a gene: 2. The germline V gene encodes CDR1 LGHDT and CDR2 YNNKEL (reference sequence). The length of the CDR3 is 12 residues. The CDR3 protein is CASSRTGYEQYF. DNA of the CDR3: TGTGCCAGCAGTAGGACAGGCTACGAGCAGTACTTC.

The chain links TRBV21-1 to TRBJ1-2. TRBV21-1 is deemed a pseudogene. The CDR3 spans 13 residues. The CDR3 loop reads CASITAESYGYTF. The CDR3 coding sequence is TGTGCCAGCATTACAGCGGAGAGCTATGGCTACACCTTC.

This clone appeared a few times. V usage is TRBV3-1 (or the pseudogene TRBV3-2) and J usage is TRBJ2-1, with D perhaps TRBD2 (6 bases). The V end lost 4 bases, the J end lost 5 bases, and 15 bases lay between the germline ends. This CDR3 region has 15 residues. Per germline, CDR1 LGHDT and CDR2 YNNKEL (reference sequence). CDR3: CASSRGLSSNNEQFF. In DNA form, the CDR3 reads TGTGCCAGCAGCCGGGGACTTAGCTCAAACAATGAGCAGTTCTTC.

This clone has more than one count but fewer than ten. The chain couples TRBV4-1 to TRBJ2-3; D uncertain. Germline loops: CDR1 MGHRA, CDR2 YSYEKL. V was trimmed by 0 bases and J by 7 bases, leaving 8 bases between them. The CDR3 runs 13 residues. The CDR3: CASSQEFTNTQYF. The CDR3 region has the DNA TGCGCCAGCAGCCAAGAATTTACTAATACGCAGTATTTT.

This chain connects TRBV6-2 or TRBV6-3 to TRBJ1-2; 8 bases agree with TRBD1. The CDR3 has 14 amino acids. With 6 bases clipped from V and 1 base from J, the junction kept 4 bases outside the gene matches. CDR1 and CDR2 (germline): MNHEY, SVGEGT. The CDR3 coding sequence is TGTGCCAGCAGCCGACAGGGGCGTAACTATGGCTACACCTTC. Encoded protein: CASSRQGRNYGYTF.

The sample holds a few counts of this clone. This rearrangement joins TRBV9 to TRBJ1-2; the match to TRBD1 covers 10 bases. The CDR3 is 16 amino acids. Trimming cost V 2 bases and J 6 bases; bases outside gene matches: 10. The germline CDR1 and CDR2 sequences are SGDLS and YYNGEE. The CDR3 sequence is CASSVSTRTGGNGYTF. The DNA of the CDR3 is TGTGCCAGCAGCGTTAGCACAAGGACAGGGGGGAATGGCTACACCTTC.

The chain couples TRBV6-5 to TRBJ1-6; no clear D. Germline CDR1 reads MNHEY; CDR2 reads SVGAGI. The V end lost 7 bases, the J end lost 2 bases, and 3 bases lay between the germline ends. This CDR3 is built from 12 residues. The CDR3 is CASNTYNSPLHF. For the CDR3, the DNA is TGTGCCAGCAACACCTATAATTCACCCCTCCACTTT.

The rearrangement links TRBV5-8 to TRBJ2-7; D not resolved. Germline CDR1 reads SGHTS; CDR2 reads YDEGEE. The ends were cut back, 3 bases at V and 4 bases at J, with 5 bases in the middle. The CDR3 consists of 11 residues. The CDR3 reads CASSSKYEQYF. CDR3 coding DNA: TGTGCCAGCAGCTCCAAATACGAGCAGTACTTC.

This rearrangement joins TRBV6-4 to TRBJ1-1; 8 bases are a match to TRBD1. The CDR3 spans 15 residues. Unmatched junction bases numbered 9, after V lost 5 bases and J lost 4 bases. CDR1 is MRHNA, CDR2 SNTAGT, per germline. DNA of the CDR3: TGTGCCAGCAGTCCCACCTCCACAGGGGGCACTGAAGCTTTCTTT. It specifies CASSPTSTGGTEAFF.

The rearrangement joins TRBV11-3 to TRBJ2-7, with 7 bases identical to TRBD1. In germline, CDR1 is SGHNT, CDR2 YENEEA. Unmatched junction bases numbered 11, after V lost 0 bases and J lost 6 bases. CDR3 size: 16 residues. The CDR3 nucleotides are TGTGCCAGCAGCTTAGAGGCGGCCAGGGGGAGCCCCGAGCAGTACTTC. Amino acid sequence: CASSLEAARGSPEQYF.

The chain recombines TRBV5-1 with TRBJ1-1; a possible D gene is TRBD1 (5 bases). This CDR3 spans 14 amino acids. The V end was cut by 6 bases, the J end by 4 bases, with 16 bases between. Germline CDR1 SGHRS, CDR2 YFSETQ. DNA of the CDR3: TGCGCCAGCACGCCAAGTGGGGGGTCCACTGAAGCTTTCTTT. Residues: CASTPSGGSTEAFF. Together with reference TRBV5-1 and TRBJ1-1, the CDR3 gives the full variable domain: KAGVTQTPRYLIKTRGQQVTLSCSPISGHRSVSWYQQTPGQGLQFLFEYFSETQRNKGNFPGRFSGRQFSNSRSEMNVSTLELGDSALYLCASTPSGGSTEAFFGQGTRLTVV.

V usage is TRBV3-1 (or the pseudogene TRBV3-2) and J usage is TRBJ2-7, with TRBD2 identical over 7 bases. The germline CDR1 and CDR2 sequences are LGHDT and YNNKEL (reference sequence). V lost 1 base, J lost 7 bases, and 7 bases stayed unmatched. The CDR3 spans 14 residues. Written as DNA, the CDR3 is TGTGCCAGCAGCCAAGTGGGCGGGGGTCGGGAGCAGTACTTC. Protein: CASSQVGGGREQYF.

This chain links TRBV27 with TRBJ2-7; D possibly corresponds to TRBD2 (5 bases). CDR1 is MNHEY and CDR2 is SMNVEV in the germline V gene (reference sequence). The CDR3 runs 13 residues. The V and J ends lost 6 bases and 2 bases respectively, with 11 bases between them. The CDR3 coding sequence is TGTGCCAGCAGCGTGGGGAGCGCCTACGAGCAGTACTTC. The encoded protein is CASSVGSAYEQYF.

The CDR3 protein is CASSVKAGSGDTQYF. The CDR3 DNA follows: TGTGCCAGCAGCGTGAAAGCGGGGTCCGGGGATACGCAGTATTTT. The J gene is TRBJ2-3, the V gene TRBV5-4; TRBD2 agrees at 7 bases. V gave up 4 bases and J gave up 6 bases; unmatched junction bases: 11. There are 15 residues in the CDR3. Germline V gives CDR1 SGHNT, CDR2 YYREEE (reference sequence).

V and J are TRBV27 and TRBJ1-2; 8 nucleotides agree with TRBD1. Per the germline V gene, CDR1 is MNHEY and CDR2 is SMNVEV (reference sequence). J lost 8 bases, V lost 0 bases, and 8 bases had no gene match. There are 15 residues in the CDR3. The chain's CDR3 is CASSLSETGASGYTF. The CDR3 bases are TGTGCCAGCAGTTTATCGGAGACAGGGGCTTCAGGCTACACCTTC.

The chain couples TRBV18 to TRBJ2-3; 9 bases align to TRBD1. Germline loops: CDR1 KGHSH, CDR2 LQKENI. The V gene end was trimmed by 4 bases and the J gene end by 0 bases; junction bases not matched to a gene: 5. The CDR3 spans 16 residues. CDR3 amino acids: CASSQPGQGSTDTQYF. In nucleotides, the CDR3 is TGTGCCAGCTCACAACCGGGACAGGGAAGCACAGATACGCAGTATTTT.

The CDR3 DNA reads TGTGCCAGCAGACCTATGGGGGCAGCTGGAAACACCATATATTTT. It translates to CASRPMGAAGNTIYF. The V call is TRBV6-1, the J call TRBJ1-3; possible D gene TRBD1, 6 bases. V lost 6 bases and J 2 bases, leaving 14 bases between the germline ends. The CDR3 has 15 residues. The germline gives CDR1 MNHNS, CDR2 SASEGT.

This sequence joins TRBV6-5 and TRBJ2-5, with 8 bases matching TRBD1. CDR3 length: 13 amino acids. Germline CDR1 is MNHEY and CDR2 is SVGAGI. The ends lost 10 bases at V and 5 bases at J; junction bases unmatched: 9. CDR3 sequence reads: CATRGLGRETQYF. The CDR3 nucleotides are TGTGCCACCAGGGGGCTAGGGCGGGAGACCCAGTACTTC.